A selection of T cell receptor beta chains follows, all from one sample in a study of beta chain features in type 1 diabetes. Sequencing was performed with immunoSEQ multiplex PCR; in TCRdb, only in-frame clones are kept and a portion is missing. The sample records about 300,000 clones, roughly 12% being singletons. The sequencing input was naive CD4+ T cells from blood. These receptors all stem from a young woman with type 1 diabetes. Each CDR3 is given with its conserved first and last residue. Fields, in order: CDR3 length, V gene, J gene, CDR3 protein.

CDR3 length: 14; V gene: TRBV28; J gene: TRBJ2-5; CDR3 protein: CASKAGTSQETQYF
CDR3 length: 12; V gene: TRBV7-9; J gene: TRBJ2-1; CDR3 protein: CASSFTDNEQFF
CDR3 length: 14; V gene: TRBV11-2; J gene: TRBJ2-5; CDR3 protein: CASSSQDRVETQYF
CDR3 length: 12; V gene: TRBV6-5; J gene: TRBJ2-3; CDR3 protein: CASSSVRDTQYF
CDR3 length: 14; V gene: TRBV11-2; J gene: TRBJ1-2; CDR3 protein: CASSPGQGDYGYTF
CDR3 length: 13; V gene: TRBV28; J gene: TRBJ1-2; CDR3 protein: CASSMGTVYGYTF
CDR3 length: 17; V gene: TRBV18; J gene: TRBJ1-1; CDR3 protein: CASSPREAGGLEAEAFF
CDR3 length: 15; V gene: TRBV19; J gene: TRBJ1-2; CDR3 protein: CASSVTGGAVAGYTF
CDR3 length: 14; V gene: TRBV7-9; J gene: TRBJ2-3; CDR3 protein: CASSLGGREDTQYF
CDR3 length: 15; V gene: TRBV30; J gene: TRBJ2-1; CDR3 protein: CAWSVIGLAGNEQFF
CDR3 length: 16; V gene: TRBV7-2; J gene: TRBJ2-1; CDR3 protein: CASSLGGTSGSGEQFF
CDR3 length: 16; V gene: TRBV7-9; J gene: TRBJ2-1; CDR3 protein: CASSESGSLPYNEQFF
CDR3 length: 15; V gene: TRBV5-1; J gene: TRBJ1-1; CDR3 protein: CASSLSVAVNTEAFF
CDR3 length: 13; V gene: TRBV30; J gene: TRBJ1-5; CDR3 protein: CAWSVRGGQPQHF
CDR3 length: 17; V gene: TRBV18; J gene: TRBJ2-5; CDR3 protein: CASSPLSGGRHQETQYF
CDR3 length: 14; V gene: TRBV30; J gene: TRBJ1-2; CDR3 protein: CAWRGAGGEFGYTF
CDR3 length: 15; V gene: TRBV28; J gene: TRBJ2-5; CDR3 protein: CASSLSGTAQETQYF